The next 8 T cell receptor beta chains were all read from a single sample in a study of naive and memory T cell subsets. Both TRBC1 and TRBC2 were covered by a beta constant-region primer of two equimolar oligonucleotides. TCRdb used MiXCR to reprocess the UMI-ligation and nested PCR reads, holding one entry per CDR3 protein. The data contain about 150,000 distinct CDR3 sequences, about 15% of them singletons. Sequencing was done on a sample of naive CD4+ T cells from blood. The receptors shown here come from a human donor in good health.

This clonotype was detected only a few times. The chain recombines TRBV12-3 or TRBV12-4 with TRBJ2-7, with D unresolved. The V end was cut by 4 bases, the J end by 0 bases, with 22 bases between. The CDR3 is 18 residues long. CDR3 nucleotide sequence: TGTGCCAGCAGTTCCCGCCCCCTCGAGCGAGCCGTCTCCTACGAGCAGTACTTC. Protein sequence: CASSSRPLERAVSYEQYF.

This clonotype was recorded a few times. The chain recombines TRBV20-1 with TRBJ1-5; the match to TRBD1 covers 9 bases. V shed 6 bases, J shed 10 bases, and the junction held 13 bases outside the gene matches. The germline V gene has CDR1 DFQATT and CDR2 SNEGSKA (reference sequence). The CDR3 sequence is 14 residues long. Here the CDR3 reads CSARGTGPAGPQHF. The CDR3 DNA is TGCAGTGCAAGGGGGACAGGGCCCGCAGGACCCCAGCATTTT.

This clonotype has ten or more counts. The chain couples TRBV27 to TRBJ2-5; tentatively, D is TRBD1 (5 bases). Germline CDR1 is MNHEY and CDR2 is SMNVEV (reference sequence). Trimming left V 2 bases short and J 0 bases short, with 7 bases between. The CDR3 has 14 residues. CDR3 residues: CASSLDSYQETQYF. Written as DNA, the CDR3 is TGTGCCAGCAGTTTAGACAGCTACCAAGAGACCCAGTACTTC.

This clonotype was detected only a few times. The CDR3 sequence is CSVGTGADYEQYF. The DNA of the CDR3 is TGCAGCGTGGGTACGGGAGCCGACTACGAGCAGTACTTC. V and J are TRBV29-1 and TRBJ2-7; possibly TRBD2 for D (6 bases). The V end was cut by 6 bases, the J end by 3 bases, with 15 bases between. Germline V CDR1 and CDR2: SQVTM, ANQGSEA. The CDR3 totals 13 residues.

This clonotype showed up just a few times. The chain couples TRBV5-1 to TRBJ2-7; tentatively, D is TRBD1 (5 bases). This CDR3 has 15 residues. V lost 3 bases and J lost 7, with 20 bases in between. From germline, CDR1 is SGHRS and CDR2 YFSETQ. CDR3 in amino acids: CASSSGPGQGREQYF. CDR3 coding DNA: TGCGCCAGCAGCTCCGGTCCGGGCCAGGGAAGGGAGCAGTACTTC.

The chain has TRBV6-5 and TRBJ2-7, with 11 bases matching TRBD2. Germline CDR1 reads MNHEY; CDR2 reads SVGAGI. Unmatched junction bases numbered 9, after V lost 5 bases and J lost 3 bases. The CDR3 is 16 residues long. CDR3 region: CASSRQSGTSGYEQYF. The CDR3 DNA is TGTGCCAGCAGTCGACAAAGCGGGACTAGCGGCTACGAGCAGTACTTC.

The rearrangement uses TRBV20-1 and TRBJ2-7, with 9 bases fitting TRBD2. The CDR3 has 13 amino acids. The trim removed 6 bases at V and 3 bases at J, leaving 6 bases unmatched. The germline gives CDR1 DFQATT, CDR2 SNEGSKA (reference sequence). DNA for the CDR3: TGCAGTGCCCCCCGGACTAGCGACTACGAGCAGTACTTC. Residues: CSAPRTSDYEQYF.

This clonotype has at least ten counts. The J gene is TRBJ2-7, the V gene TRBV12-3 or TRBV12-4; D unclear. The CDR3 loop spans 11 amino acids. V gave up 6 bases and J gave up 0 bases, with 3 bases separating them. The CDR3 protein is CASSFSYEQYF. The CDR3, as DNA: TGTGCCAGCAGCTTCTCCTACGAGCAGTACTTC.